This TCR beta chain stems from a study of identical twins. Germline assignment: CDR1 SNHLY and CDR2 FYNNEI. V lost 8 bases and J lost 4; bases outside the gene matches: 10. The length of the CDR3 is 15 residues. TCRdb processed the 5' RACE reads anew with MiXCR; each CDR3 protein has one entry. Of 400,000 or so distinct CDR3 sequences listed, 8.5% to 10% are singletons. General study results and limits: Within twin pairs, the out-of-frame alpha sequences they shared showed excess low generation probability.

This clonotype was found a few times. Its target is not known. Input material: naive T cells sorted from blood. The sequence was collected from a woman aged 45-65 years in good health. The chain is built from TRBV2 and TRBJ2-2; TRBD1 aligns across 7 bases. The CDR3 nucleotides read TGTGCCAGCGGGATGGGGGACAGCTCCACCGGGGAGCTGTTTTTT. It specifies CASGMGDSSTGELFF.